This T cell receptor (beta chain) was sequenced during a study of T-cell reconstitution after alpha-beta-depleted transplantation in children. As it was prepared, the TCRbeta library received unique molecular identifiers. TCRdb re-analysed the PCR reads in MiXCR, keeping a single row per CDR3 protein. This sample has 150,000 to 200,000 distinct CDR3 sequences, with roughly 15% found just once. This clonotype was recorded many times. The J segment lost 4 bases and the V segment lost 4 bases, leaving 6 bases of the junction unmatched. The CDR3 consists of 14 residues. The V gene's germline CDR1 is LGHDT and CDR2 YNNKEL (reference sequence).

The receptor was isolated from a human donor who donated a stem cell graft to a child with acute lymphoblastic leukemia. The input for sequencing was PBMCs from the stem cell graft donor, taken from the stem cell graft. The chain uses TRBV3-1 and TRBJ2-5; 7 nucleotides match TRBD1. The CDR3: CASSRRGGTETQYF. The CDR3 coding sequence is TGTGCCAGCAGCCGGAGAGGGGGCACAGAGACCCAGTACTTC.